A single sample is the source of the 25 T cell receptor beta chains below, sequenced in a study of T cells expressing NK-cell markers. Reanalyzing the 5' RACE reads, TCRdb keeps one entry per CDR3 protein, without DNA. Its listing shows 150,000 to 170,000 distinct CDR3 sequences. The specimen sequenced was blood T cells: a sorted CD56 or NKG2C T cell subset, CD4+ or CD8+ T cells, or bulk PBMC T cells (not recorded which). The receptors shown here come from a woman between 45 and 60 years old in good health.

The V call is TRBV6-1, the J call TRBJ2-3; TCRdb reports TRBD1, a call that lacks DNA to check it against. The CDR3 contains 14 residues. CDR1 and CDR2 (germline): MNHNS, SASEGT. CDR3 region: CASRARDRADTQYF.

The chain employs TRBV27 and TRBJ2-1. The CDR3 loop spans 13 amino acids. The V gene's germline CDR1 is MNHEY and CDR2 SMNVEV (reference sequence). CDR3 amino acids: CASSRDSYNEQFF.

The chain is built from TRBV12-3 or TRBV12-4 and TRBJ2-5; TCRdb lists TRBD1, though no DNA is available to test this call. The CDR3 runs to 13 residues. The CDR3 protein is CASSTLAKETQYF.

V is TRBV19 and J is TRBJ2-3; TCRdb returns TRBD1, unconfirmable since there is no DNA. Germline CDR1 LNHDA, CDR2 SQIVND (reference sequence). This CDR3 is 15 amino acids long. CDR3 sequence reads: CASTATGTELHTQYF.

This chain uses TRBV11-2 with TRBJ2-1; TCRdb picks TRBD2, but there is no DNA to check that call. The germline gives CDR1 SGHAT, CDR2 FQNNGV. The CDR3 spans 15 residues. CDR3 amino acids: CASSLEAGGPYEQFF. The complete variable domain, with remaining parts taken from reference TRBV11-2 and TRBJ2-1, reads EAGVAQSPRYKIIEKRQSVAFWCNPISGHATLYWYQQILGQGPKLLIQFQNNGVVDDSQLPKDRFSAERLKGVDSTLKIQPAKLEDSAVYLCASSLEAGGPYEQFFGPGTRLTVL.

This sequence joins TRBV11-2 and TRBJ1-2. CDR1 and CDR2 (germline): SGHAT, FQNNGV. The CDR3 runs 13 residues. This CDR3 reads CASSLGQIYGYTF.

The V gene is TRBV9, the J gene TRBJ2-1; the TCRdb D gene call, TRBD2, has no DNA to confirm it. The CDR3 has 14 amino acids. Germline V gives CDR1 SGDLS, CDR2 YYNGEE. This chain's CDR3 is CASSSRAGLNEQFF.

The rearrangement links TRBV28 to TRBJ2-2; TCRdb reports TRBD1, a call that lacks DNA to check it against. The CDR3 is 16 residues long. Germline V gives CDR1 MDHEN, CDR2 SYDVKM. The CDR3 sequence is CASSAWTVSRTGELFF.

V gene TRBV7-9 combines with J gene TRBJ1-3; checking the TCRdb D call of TRBD1 is not possible without DNA. The V gene's germline CDR1 is SEHNR and CDR2 FQNEAQ (reference sequence). This CDR3 is built from 14 residues. The CDR3 sequence is CASSLVSDGNTIYF. Together with reference TRBV7-9 and TRBJ1-3, the CDR3 gives the full variable domain: DTGVSQNPRHKITKRGQNVTFRCDPISEHNRLYWYRQTLGQGPEFLTYFQNEAQLEKSRLLSDRFSAERPKGSFSTLEIQRTEQGDSAMYLCASSLVSDGNTIYFGEGSWLTVV.

The V gene is TRBV27, the J gene TRBJ1-1; no DNA is available, so the TRBD1 call from TCRdb remains unchecked. Looked up from germline, CDR1 is MNHEY and CDR2 is SMNVEV (reference sequence). The CDR3 length is 13 residues. CDR3 in amino acids: CASSYGIGTEAFF.

J is TRBJ2-3 and V is TRBV27; the D gene TCRdb calls, TRBD1, cannot be checked with no DNA. The CDR3 loop spans 14 amino acids. Germline V gives CDR1 MNHEY, CDR2 SMNVEV (reference sequence). The CDR3 region is CASSFFSTRNTQYF.

The rearrangement joins TRBV7-3 to TRBJ2-2; TCRdb's D gene call, TRBD1, goes unchecked for lack of DNA. Germline CDR1 SGHTA, CDR2 FQGTGA. The CDR3 has 16 residues. The CDR3 sequence is CASSLTPTGEAGELFF.

The chain combines TRBV23-1 with TRBJ2-4; TCRdb selects TRBD1, and the lack of DNA leaves this call unchecked. Being an ORF, TRBV23-1 has a function that is uncertain. This CDR3 region has 17 residues. The CDR3 reads CASSQSSRGLAKNIQYF.

This rearrangement joins TRBV5-1 to TRBJ2-6; TCRdb selects TRBD1, and the lack of DNA leaves this call unchecked. Germline CDR1 reads SGHRS; CDR2 reads YFSETQ. CDR3 length: 15 residues. CDR3 protein: CASRPDRAGANVLTF.

The chain uses TRBV20-1 and TRBJ1-2; TCRdb's D call, TRBD1, is unchecked because there is no DNA. Germline values: CDR1 DFQATT, CDR2 SNEGSKA (reference sequence). The CDR3 runs 16 residues. The chain's CDR3 is CSATATGSLGFYGYTF.

The chain couples TRBV7-2 to TRBJ2-3; the D call from TCRdb, TRBD1, cannot be confirmed without DNA. The CDR3 covers 16 residues. The germline gives CDR1 SGHTA, CDR2 FQGNSA. The CDR3 region is CASSPLTGVFPDTQYF.

The chain carries TRBV24-1 and TRBJ2-2; checking the TCRdb D call of TRBD1 is not possible without DNA. The CDR3 is 15 residues long. Germline V CDR1 and CDR2: KGHDR, SFDVKD. CDR3 amino acids: CATSDLRGNTGELFF.

The CDR3 loop reads CASSSGLAGGPSYEQYF. The chain is built from TRBV5-6 and TRBJ2-7; TCRdb selects TRBD2, and the lack of DNA leaves this call unchecked. There are 17 residues in the CDR3. The germline CDR1 and CDR2 sequences are SGHDT and YYEEEE.

The J gene is TRBJ1-5, the V gene TRBV6-2 or TRBV6-3. The germline gives CDR1 MNHEY, CDR2 SVGEGT. The CDR3 extends over 13 amino acids. CDR3 sequence: CASSYGLGQPQHF.

J is TRBJ2-7 and V is TRBV9. Germline assignment: CDR1 SGDLS and CDR2 YYNGEE. The CDR3 runs to 12 residues. CDR3 amino acids: CASSVMWNEQYF. The full variable domain, rest sourced from reference TRBV9 and TRBJ2-7, is DSGVTQTPKHLITATGQRVTLRCSPRSGDLSVYWYQQSLDQGLQFLIQYYNGEERAKGNILERFSAQQFPDLHSELNLSSLELGDSALYFCASSVMWNEQYFGPGTRLTVT.

J is TRBJ2-5 and V is TRBV29-1; absent DNA, TCRdb's TRBD1 call cannot be checked. In germline, CDR1 is SQVTM, CDR2 ANQGSEA. The CDR3 has 13 residues. The CDR3 region is CSVLGDTQETQYF.

V usage is TRBV7-9 and J usage is TRBJ1-3. The CDR3 spans 12 residues. CDR1 SEHNR and CDR2 FQNEAQ come from the germline V gene (reference sequence). CDR3 sequence reads: CASSLGSLTIYF.

The V call is TRBV4-1, the J call TRBJ2-1; the D call from TCRdb, TRBD2, cannot be confirmed without DNA. The CDR3 has 16 amino acids. Looked up from germline, CDR1 is MGHRA and CDR2 is YSYEKL. The CDR3 loop is CASSQEAGSSYNEQFF.

V is TRBV30 and J is TRBJ2-7; there is no DNA to check the TCRdb D call of TRBD1. The CDR3 has 13 residues. Germline loops: CDR1 GTSNPN, CDR2 SVGIG (reference sequence). The CDR3 is CAWSVRFRGEQYF.

This chain joins TRBV12-5 and TRBJ1-1. The CDR3 covers 13 residues. Germline CDR1 reads LGHNT; CDR2 reads FRNRAP. The CDR3 spells CASGIAQSSEAFF. Drawing the rest from reference TRBV12-5 and TRBJ1-1, the complete variable domain is DARVTQTPRHKVTEMGQEVTMRCQPILGHNTVFWYRQTMMQGLELLAYFRNRAPLDDSGMPKDRFSAEMPDATLATLKIQPSEPRDSAVYFCASGIAQSSEAFFGQGTRLTVV.